The 5 T cell receptor beta chains listed next were all sequenced from one sample in a study of T cells in Graves' hyperthyroidism and ophthalmopathy. It was RNA transcripts that yielded the amplified TCR beta CDR3 regions. The HTBI primer set was used in a first-round RT-PCR of the TCR CDR3. Using its own MiXCR run on the multiplex PCR reads, TCRdb lists one record per CDR3 protein. In the table there are hundreds of thousands of distinct CDR3 sequences, about 15% of which are singletons. Sequencing was carried out using blood. Every receptor here comes from a woman in her fifties or sixties with Graves' ophthalmopathy.

V and J are TRBV7-3 and TRBJ2-5; 8 bases are a match to TRBD2. J lost 5 bases, V lost 1 base, and 9 bases had no gene match. The germline V gene encodes CDR1 SGHTA and CDR2 FQGTGA. CDR3 length: 16 residues. CDR3: CASSLKSGRGCETQYF. Written as DNA, the CDR3 is TGTGCCAGCAGCTTAAAGAGCGGGAGAGGTTGTGAGACCCAGTACTTC.

This clonotype has just one count. This rearrangement joins TRBV7-2 to TRBJ2-3, with 11 bases fitting TRBD2. Germline V gene data show CDR1 as SGHTA and CDR2 as FQGNSA. CDR3 length equals 17 residues. Unmatched junction bases numbered 10, after V lost 3 bases and J lost 5 bases. This chain's CDR3 is CASSFAQLAGAEDTQYF. Here the CDR3 DNA reads TGTGCCAGCAGCTTCGCCCAACTAGCGGGAGCCGAAGATACGCAGTATTTT.

This clonotype was seen many times. The CDR3 sequence is CASSQDVWFGGNNEQFF. The CDR3, as DNA: TGTGCCAGCAGCCAAGATGTCTGGTTCGGGGGAAACAATGAGCAGTTCTTC. The V and J genes are TRBV3-1 and TRBJ2-1; weak D call: TRBD2 (6 bases). Germline CDR1 LGHDT, CDR2 YNNKEL (reference sequence). CDR3 length equals 17 residues. V was cut by 0 bases and J by 5 bases, with 17 bases left in between.

This clonotype was detected ten times or more. The chain carries TRBV20-1 and TRBJ2-3, with 15 nucleotides matching TRBD2. Per germline, CDR1 DFQATT and CDR2 SNEGSKA (reference sequence). The CDR3 totals 17 residues. V lost 3 bases, J lost 0 bases, and 4 bases stayed unmatched. CDR3 protein: CSASRTSGRASTDTQYF. CDR3 DNA: TGCAGTGCTAGTAGGACTAGCGGGAGGGCTAGCACAGATACGCAGTATTTT.

This clonotype was counted ten times or more. The chain has TRBV12-3 or TRBV12-4 and TRBJ2-7; D may match TRBD1 or TRBD2 (5 bases each). Trimming took off 0 bases at V and 6 bases at J, with 9 bases between the two ends. The CDR3 runs to 13 residues. CDR3 coding DNA: TGTGCCAGCAGTTTAGCGCCTGGGACCGAGCAGTACTTC. This encodes CASSLAPGTEQYF.